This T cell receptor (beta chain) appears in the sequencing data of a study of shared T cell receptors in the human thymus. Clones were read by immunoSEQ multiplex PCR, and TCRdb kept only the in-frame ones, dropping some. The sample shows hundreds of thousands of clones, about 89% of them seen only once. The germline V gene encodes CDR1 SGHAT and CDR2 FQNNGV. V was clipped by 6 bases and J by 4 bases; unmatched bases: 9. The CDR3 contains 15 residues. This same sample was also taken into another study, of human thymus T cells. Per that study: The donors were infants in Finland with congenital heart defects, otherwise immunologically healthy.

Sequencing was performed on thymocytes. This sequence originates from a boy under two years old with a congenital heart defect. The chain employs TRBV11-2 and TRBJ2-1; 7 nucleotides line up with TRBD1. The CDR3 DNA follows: TGTGCCAGCAGTCTGGGACAGCCTATATACAATGAGCAGTTCTTC. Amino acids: CASSLGQPIYNEQFF.